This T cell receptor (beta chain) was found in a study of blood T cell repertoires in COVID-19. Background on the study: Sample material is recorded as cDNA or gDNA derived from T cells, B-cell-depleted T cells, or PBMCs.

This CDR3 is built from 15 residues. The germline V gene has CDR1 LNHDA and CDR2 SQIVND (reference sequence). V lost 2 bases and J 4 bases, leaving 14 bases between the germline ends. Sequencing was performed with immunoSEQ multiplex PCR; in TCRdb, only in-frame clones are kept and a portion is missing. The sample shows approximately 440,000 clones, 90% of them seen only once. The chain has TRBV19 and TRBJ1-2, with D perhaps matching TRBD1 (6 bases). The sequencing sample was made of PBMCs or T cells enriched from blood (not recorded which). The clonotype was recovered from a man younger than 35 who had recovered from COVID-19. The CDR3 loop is CASSITQGSSYGYTF. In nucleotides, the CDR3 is TGTGCCAGTAGTATAACGCAGGGGTCTAGCTATGGCTACACCTTC.